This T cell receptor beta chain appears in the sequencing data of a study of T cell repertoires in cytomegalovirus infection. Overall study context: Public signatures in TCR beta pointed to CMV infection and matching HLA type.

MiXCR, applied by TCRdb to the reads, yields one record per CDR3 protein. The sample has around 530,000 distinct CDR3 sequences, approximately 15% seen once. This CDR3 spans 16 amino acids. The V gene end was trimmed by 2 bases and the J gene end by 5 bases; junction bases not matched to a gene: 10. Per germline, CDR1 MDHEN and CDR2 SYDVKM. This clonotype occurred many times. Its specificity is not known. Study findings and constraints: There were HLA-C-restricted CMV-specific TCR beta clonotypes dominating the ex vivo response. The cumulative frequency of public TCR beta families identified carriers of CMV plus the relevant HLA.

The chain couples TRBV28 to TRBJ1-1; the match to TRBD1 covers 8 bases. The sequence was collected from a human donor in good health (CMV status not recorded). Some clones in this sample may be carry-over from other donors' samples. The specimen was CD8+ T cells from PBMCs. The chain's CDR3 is CASSLIGQGDITEAFF. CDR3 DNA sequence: TGTGCCAGCAGTTTAATTGGACAGGGAGATATTACTGAAGCTTTCTTT.